The sequence of this T cell receptor (beta chain) was determined in a study of blood T cells in healthy people across ages. The CDR3 contains 14 residues. Germline-derived CDR1 and CDR2 are SGHRS and YFSETQ. Deletions cut 7 bases from V and 0 bases from J, with 8 bases between. Combining a sample-barcoded 5' primer with a J-beta primer mix, a second PCR ran for roughly 6 to 12 cycles. Every sample gave at least 2.5 million paired-end reads containing CDR3. MiXCR, applied by TCRdb to the 5' RACE reads, yields one record per CDR3 protein. The top ten hold roughly 7.9% of the sample, which has more than 1.4 million distinct CDR3 sequences, around 39% seen once. This clonotype was seen more than once but under ten times.

The sequence derives from a woman under 30 in good health. The rearrangement links TRBV5-1 to TRBJ2-6; D unresolved. The specimen sequenced was blood. The CDR3 reads CASFGDSGANVLTF. CDR3 DNA sequence: TGCGCCAGCTTTGGGGACTCTGGGGCCAACGTCCTGACTTTC.